This T cell receptor (beta chain) was observed in a study of T cells in Graves' hyperthyroidism and ophthalmopathy. The hyperthyroidism patients had all been newly diagnosed, and their disease duration was under 2 months. Their ages ranged from 18 to 65 years. Amplification targeted TCR beta CDR3 regions from RNA transcripts. When the TCR CDR3 underwent first-round RT-PCR, the HTBI primer set was used. TCRdb called the multiplex PCR reads again in MiXCR, with one record for every CDR3 protein. Seen here are around 540,000 distinct CDR3 sequences, about half observed once, and the top ten hold roughly 8.2%. V was clipped by 5 bases and J by 10 bases, with 15 bases between them. This CDR3 spans 13 amino acids. CDR1 and CDR2 (germline): SNHLY, FYNNEI.

The sequence derives from a young woman with Graves' hyperthyroidism. Specimen: peripheral blood or thyroid tissue (not recorded which). The chain links TRBV2 to TRBJ1-3, with D unresolved. The CDR3 coding sequence is TGTGCCAGCAGTTTATCCTGGGGAAGGACCATATATTTT. As protein: CASSLSWGRTIYF.